Given below is one TCR beta chain in context. The target antigen is unknown. The PCR ran on 60 Vbeta and 13 Jbeta primers. This table comes from immunoSEQ multiplex PCR, and its TCRdb copy is limited to in-frame clones, with some not included. Found here are about 200,000 clones, around 78% of them singletons; the top ten hold 1.9%. The trim removed 5 bases at V and 5 bases at J, leaving 9 bases unmatched. The CDR3 spans 17 residues. CDR1 and CDR2 (germline): MNHEY, SMNVEV (reference sequence). The data belong to a study of cytomegalovirus exposure and HLA in healthy donors. Study results and caveats: TRBV6-2, TRBV6-3 and some other V segments were unresolvable in 87-base-pair reads.

This chain joins TRBV27 and TRBJ2-3; the match to TRBD2 covers 14 bases. The sample was PBMCs. This sequence was found in a man aged 30-40 years in good health and CMV-seronegative. CDR3 bases: TGTGCCAGCAGTCTGGTCCGACTAGCGGGGGGGGGAGATACGCAGTATTTT. It codes for CASSLVRLAGGGDTQYF.